A single sample gave rise to the 17 T cell receptor beta chains below, sequenced in a study of T cells in localized non-small cell lung cancer (dated by TCRdb to the early 2020s). The receptor library was made with the immunoSEQ multiplex PCR assay. TCRdb re-hosts the immuneACCESS table, in-frame sequences only. Its copies lack some clones; in the studies checked, an unresolved V gene accounts for under half of them, and the cause for the rest is not known. Counted in this sample were about 1,000 clones; 20% of them appeared once. The ten largest account for roughly 8% of the sample. This specimen consisted of lung tumor tissue, obtained before any cancer treatment. These receptors came from an older female donor with stage I squamous cell lung carcinoma.

In its sample, this clone is large. J is TRBJ2-1 and V is TRBV19; 8 positions agree with TRBD2. Unmatched junction bases numbered 16, after V lost 10 bases and J lost 5 bases. The V gene's germline CDR1 is LNHDA and CDR2 SQIVND (reference sequence). The CDR3 runs 16 residues. The CDR3 nucleotides read TGTGCCACCAATACCCCGGGGGGCGGGGGGCACAATGAGCAGTTCTTC. Amino acids: CATNTPGGGGHNEQFF.

This rearrangement joins TRBV6-8 to TRBJ2-1; 7 nucleotides match TRBD1. The ends lost 1 base at V and 5 bases at J; junction bases unmatched: 5. CDR3 length: 15 amino acids. Germline lookup yields CDR1 MNHGY and CDR2 SAAAGT. The CDR3 DNA is TGTGCCAGCAGTTACTTATACGGACAGGACAATGAGCAGTTCTTC. Protein: CASSYLYGQDNEQFF.

The V gene is TRBV11-3, the J gene TRBJ2-1; TRBD2 agrees at 8 bases. CDR1 is SGHNT and CDR2 is YENEEA in the germline V gene. Trimming at V came to 4 bases and at J to 8 bases, leaving 7 bases not matched to a gene. This CDR3 has 14 residues. This CDR3 reads CASSSGTSTYEQFF. CDR3 coding DNA: TGTGCCAGCAGCTCCGGGACTAGTACGTATGAGCAGTTCTTC.

This clone was seen a few times. The gene calls are TRBV10-3 and TRBJ2-2; possible D gene TRBD2, 6 bases. This CDR3 has 14 amino acids. The V and J ends lost 6 bases and 7 bases respectively, with 15 bases between them. Germline V CDR1 and CDR2: ENHRY, SYGVKD. The CDR3 loop reads CAIRPGHGGGELFF. Here the CDR3 DNA reads TGTGCCATCAGGCCAGGCCACGGGGGCGGGGAGCTGTTTTTT.

In this sample, this clone turned up once. This chain joins TRBV16 and TRBJ2-3; D gene unclear. The CDR3 is 14 amino acids. Trimming took 1 base from V and 0 from J, leaving 5 bases between them. Germline V gene sequence: CDR1 KGHSY, CDR2 FQNENV. The CDR3 DNA sequence: TGTGCCAGCAGCCAATTATCCAGCACAGATACGCAGTATTTT. Translated: CASSQLSSTDTQYF. The full variable domain, completed using reference TRBV16 and TRBJ2-3, is GEEVAQTPKHLVRGEGQKAKLYCAPIKGHSYVFWYQQVLKNEFKFLISFQNENVFDETGMPKERFSAKCLPNSPCSLEIQATKLEDSAVYFCASSQLSSTDTQYFGPGTRLTVL.

This clone turned up a few times. The gene calls are TRBV28 and TRBJ2-7, with TRBD2 matching over 11 bases. The germline V gene has CDR1 MDHEN and CDR2 SYDVKM. After removal of 5 bases from V and 4 bases from J, the junction contained 7 bases not matched to a gene. CDR3 length equals 15 residues. The CDR3 spells CASSPLAGGRYEQYF. The DNA of the CDR3 is TGTGCCAGCAGTCCATTAGCGGGAGGGCGGTACGAGCAGTACTTC.

The chain is built from TRBV9 and TRBJ2-1; tentatively, D is TRBD1 or TRBD2 (6 bases each). Germline loops: CDR1 SGDLS, CDR2 YYNGEE. This CDR3 is 16 amino acids long. The ends were cut back, 3 bases at V and 4 bases at J, with 17 bases in the middle. CDR3 sequence (DNA): TGTGCCAGCAGCGCCCATAGCCGGGGGCAATACAATGAGCAGTTCTTC. Protein sequence: CASSAHSRGQYNEQFF.

The V gene is TRBV11-3, the J gene TRBJ2-7, with D maybe TRBD2 (6 bases). CDR1 and CDR2 from the germline V gene are SGHNT and YENEEA. The CDR3 consists of 15 residues. The germline V and J ends were trimmed by 3 bases and 4 bases, with 16 bases remaining between them. CDR3 loop: CASSLGPLGRYEQYF. In DNA form, the CDR3 reads TGTGCCAGCAGCTTGGGACCTCTCGGGAGATACGAGCAGTACTTC.

This clone was picked up a small number of times. The rearrangement links TRBV6-8 to TRBJ2-1; D not certain. The CDR3 totals 13 residues. Germline V CDR1 and CDR2: MNHGY, SAAAGT. V dropped 2 bases and J dropped 9 bases, with 11 bases sitting between them. This CDR3 reads CASSYLGRREQFF. In nucleotides, the CDR3 is TGTGCCAGCAGTTACCTTGGACGCCGTGAGCAGTTCTTC.

V is TRBV11-3 and J is TRBJ2-1, with D perhaps given as TRBD1 or TRBD2 (6 bases each). V lost 1 base and J 9 bases, leaving 22 bases between the germline ends. Germline assignment: CDR1 SGHNT and CDR2 YENEEA. The length of the CDR3 is 17 residues. The CDR3, as DNA: TGTGCCAGCAGCTTAGTCAATCGGGGACTCGGAGGGGGTGAGCAGTTCTTC. This translates into CASSLVNRGLGGGEQFF. Combining the CDR3 with reference TRBV11-3 and TRBJ2-1 gives the whole variable domain EAGVVQSPRYKIIEKKQPVAFWCNPISGHNTLYWYLQNLGQGPELLIRYENEEAVDDSQLPKDRFSAERLKGVDSTLKIQPAELGDSAVYLCASSLVNRGLGGGEQFFGPGTRLTVL.

This clone is labeled large (0.1 to 1%). V and J are TRBV9 and TRBJ2-3; D is possibly TRBD1 (6 bases). Per the germline V gene, CDR1 is SGDLS and CDR2 is YYNGEE. The CDR3 totals 14 residues. The V end lost 0 bases, the J end lost 8 bases, and 13 bases lay between the germline ends. CDR3 nucleotide sequence: TGTGCCAGCAGCGTAGTGCAGGGGAAAGGTACGCAGTATTTT. It yields the protein CASSVVQGKGTQYF.

There are a few counts of this clone. This chain joins TRBV11-3 and TRBJ2-1; 12 nucleotides agree with TRBD2. V trimming: 5 bases; J trimming: 7 bases; junction bases outside the gene matches: 6. CDR1 is SGHNT, CDR2 YENEEA, per germline. This CDR3 comprises 15 residues. CDR3 bases: TGTGCCAGCAGCCCCCGGACTAGCGGGGTGAATGAGCAGTTCTTC. It translates to CASSPRTSGVNEQFF. The whole variable domain, filled in from reference TRBV11-3 and TRBJ2-1, reads EAGVVQSPRYKIIEKKQPVAFWCNPISGHNTLYWYLQNLGQGPELLIRYENEEAVDDSQLPKDRFSAERLKGVDSTLKIQPAELGDSAVYLCASSPRTSGVNEQFFGPGTRLTVL.

This clone occurred a few times. This chain joins TRBV18 and TRBJ2-2; 10 nucleotides line up with TRBD1. V dropped 10 bases and J dropped 4; count of bases not matched to a gene: 3. The germline CDR1 and CDR2 sequences are KGHSH and LQKENI. The CDR3 is made up of 13 amino acids. The DNA for the CDR3 is TGTGCCACCAGGGACAGGGGCACCGGGGAGCTGTTTTTT. Translation: CATRDRGTGELFF.

This CDR3 reads CASSHRQGTGELFF. CDR3 sequence (DNA): TGCGCCAGCAGCCACAGACAGGGGACGGGGGAGCTGTTTTTT. V gene TRBV5-1 combines with J gene TRBJ2-2, with 8 bases identical to TRBD1. V gave up 4 bases and J gave up 8 bases; unmatched junction bases: 7. Germline lookup yields CDR1 SGHRS and CDR2 YFSETQ. The CDR3 spans 14 residues. The variable domain in full, completed from reference TRBV5-1 and TRBJ2-2, reads KAGVTQTPRYLIKTRGQQVTLSCSPISGHRSVSWYQQTPGQGLQFLFEYFSETQRNKGNFPGRFSGRQFSNSRSEMNVSTLELGDSALYLCASSHRQGTGELFFGEGSRLTVL.

This clone has only a few counts. This chain connects TRBV9 to TRBJ2-1; D unresolved. V was shortened by 4 bases and J by 10 bases, with 12 bases between the two germline ends. The CDR3 extends over 12 amino acids. Germline CDR1 SGDLS, CDR2 YYNGEE. CDR3: CASSLVVREQFF. The CDR3 nucleotides are TGTGCCAGCAGCTTAGTGGTTAGAGAGCAGTTCTTC.

This clone was counted a few times. V and J are TRBV19 and TRBJ2-4, with 7 bases identical to TRBD1. After removal of 6 bases from V and 0 bases from J, the junction contained 8 bases not matched to a gene. CDR1 LNHDA and CDR2 SQIVND come from the germline V gene (reference sequence). This CDR3 spans 16 amino acids. CDR3 in amino acids: CASRSEQGLAKNIQYF. The CDR3 DNA reads TGTGCCAGTAGATCGGAACAGGGGTTAGCCAAAAACATTCAGTACTTC.

The chain links TRBV28 to TRBJ1-2; D perhaps matches TRBD1 (5 bases). Germline CDR1 reads MDHEN; CDR2 reads SYDVKM. This CDR3 comprises 15 residues. Trimming cost V 7 bases and J 4 bases, with 19 bases left between them. The CDR3, as DNA: TGTGCCAGCATTACCGTGGAGGGGAGGGCCTATGGCTACACCTTC. Translating it yields CASITVEGRAYGYTF.